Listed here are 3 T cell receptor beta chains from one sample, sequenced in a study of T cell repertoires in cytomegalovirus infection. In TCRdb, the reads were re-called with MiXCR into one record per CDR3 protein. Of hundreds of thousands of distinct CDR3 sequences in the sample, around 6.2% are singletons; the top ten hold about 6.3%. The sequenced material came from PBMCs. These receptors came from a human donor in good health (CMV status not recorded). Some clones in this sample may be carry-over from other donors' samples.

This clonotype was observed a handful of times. In nucleotides, the CDR3 is TGCAGCGTTTACCCCCCGGGACAGTACGGCTACACCTTC. Protein: CSVYPPGQYGYTF. The V and J genes are TRBV29-1 and TRBJ1-2; 7 positions agree with TRBD1. CDR3 length equals 13 residues. Germline CDR1 reads SQVTM; CDR2 reads ANQGSEA. J was trimmed by 8 bases and V by 5 bases; bases with no gene match: 11.

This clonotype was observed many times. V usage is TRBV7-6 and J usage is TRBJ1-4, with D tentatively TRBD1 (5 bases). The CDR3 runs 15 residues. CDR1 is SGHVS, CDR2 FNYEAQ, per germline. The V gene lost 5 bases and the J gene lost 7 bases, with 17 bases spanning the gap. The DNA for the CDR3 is TGTGCCAGCAGCCCCGGGACCGTATCGACTGAAAAACTGTTTTTT. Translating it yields CASSPGTVSTEKLFF.

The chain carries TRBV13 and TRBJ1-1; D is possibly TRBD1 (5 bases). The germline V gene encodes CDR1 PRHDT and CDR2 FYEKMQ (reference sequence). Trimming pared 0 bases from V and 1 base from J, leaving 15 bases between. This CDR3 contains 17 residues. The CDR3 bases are TGTGCCAGCAGCTTAGGTAGGGGACTCAATAGGAACACTGAAGCTTTCTTT. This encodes CASSLGRGLNRNTEAFF.